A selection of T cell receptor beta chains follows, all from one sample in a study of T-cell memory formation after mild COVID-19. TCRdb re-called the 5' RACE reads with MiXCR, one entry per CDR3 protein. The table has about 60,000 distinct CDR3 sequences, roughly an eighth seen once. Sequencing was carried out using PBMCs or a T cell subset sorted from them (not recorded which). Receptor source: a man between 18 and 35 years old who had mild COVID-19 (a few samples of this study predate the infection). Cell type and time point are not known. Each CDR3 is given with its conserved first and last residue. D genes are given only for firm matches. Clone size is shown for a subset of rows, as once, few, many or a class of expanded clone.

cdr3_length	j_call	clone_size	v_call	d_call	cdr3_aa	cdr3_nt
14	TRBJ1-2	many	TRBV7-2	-	CASSPPGVDNGYTF	TGTGCCAGCAGCCCCCCCGGCGTGGACAATGGCTACACCTTC
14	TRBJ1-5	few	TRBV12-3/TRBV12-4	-	CASSSRGSNQPQHF	TGTGCCAGCAGTTCCAGGGGCAGCAATCAGCCCCAGCATTTT
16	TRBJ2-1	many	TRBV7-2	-	CASSLVGAGSYNEQFF	TGTGCCAGCAGCTTAGTGGGGGCGGGCTCCTACAATGAGCAGTTCTTC
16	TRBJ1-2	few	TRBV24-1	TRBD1	CATSVHRGRSFYGYTF	TGTGCCACCAGTGTCCACAGGGGGCGAAGCTTCTATGGCTACACCTTC
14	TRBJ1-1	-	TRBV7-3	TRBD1	CASSSMTGSNEAFF	TGTGCCAGCAGCTCCATGACAGGGTCTAATGAAGCTTTCTTT
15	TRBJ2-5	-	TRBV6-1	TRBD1	CASSEGGQGRETQYF	TGTGCCAGCAGTGAGGGTGGACAGGGACGAGAGACCCAGTACTTC
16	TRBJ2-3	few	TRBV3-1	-	CASSQKGGGGTDTQYF	TGTGCCAGCAGCCAAAAGGGGGGGGGCGGCACAGATACGCAGTATTTT
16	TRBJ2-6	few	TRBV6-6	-	CASSYSGDSGANVLTF	TGTGCCAGCAGTTACTCGGGGGACTCTGGGGCCAACGTCCTGACTTTC
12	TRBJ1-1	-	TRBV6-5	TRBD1	CASSHRGAEAFF	TGTGCCAGCAGTCACAGGGGGGCTGAAGCTTTCTTT
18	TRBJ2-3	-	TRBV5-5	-	CASSSTRWGGLFTDTQYF	TGTGCCAGCAGCTCCACCCGGTGGGGGGGGCTCTTCACAGATACGCAGTATTTT
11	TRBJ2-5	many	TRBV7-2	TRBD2	CASSSLAVQYF	TGTGCCAGCAGCTCGCTAGCGGTACAGTACTTC
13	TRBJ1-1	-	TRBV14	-	CASSLGPYTEAFF	TGTGCCAGCAGCCTAGGACCTTACACTGAAGCTTTCTTT
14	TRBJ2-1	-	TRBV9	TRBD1	CASSVGTGRGEQFF	TGTGCCAGCAGCGTAGGGACAGGGAGAGGGGAGCAGTTCTTC